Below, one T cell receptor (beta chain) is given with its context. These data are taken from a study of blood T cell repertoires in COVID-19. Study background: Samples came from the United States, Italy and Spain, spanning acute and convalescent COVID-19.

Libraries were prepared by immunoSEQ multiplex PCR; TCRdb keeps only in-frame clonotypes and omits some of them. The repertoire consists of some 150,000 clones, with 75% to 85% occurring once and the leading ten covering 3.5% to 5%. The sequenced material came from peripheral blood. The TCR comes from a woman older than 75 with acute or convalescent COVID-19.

The CDR3 is CAIRLDRAPGELFF. Written as DNA, the CDR3 is TGTGCCATCAGGCTGGACAGGGCCCCCGGGGAGCTGTTTTTT. This chain connects TRBV10-3 to TRBJ2-2, with 8 positions matching TRBD1. The CDR3 contains 14 residues. Germline loops: CDR1 ENHRY, CDR2 SYGVKD. The J segment lost 6 bases and the V segment lost 6 bases, leaving 6 bases of the junction unmatched.